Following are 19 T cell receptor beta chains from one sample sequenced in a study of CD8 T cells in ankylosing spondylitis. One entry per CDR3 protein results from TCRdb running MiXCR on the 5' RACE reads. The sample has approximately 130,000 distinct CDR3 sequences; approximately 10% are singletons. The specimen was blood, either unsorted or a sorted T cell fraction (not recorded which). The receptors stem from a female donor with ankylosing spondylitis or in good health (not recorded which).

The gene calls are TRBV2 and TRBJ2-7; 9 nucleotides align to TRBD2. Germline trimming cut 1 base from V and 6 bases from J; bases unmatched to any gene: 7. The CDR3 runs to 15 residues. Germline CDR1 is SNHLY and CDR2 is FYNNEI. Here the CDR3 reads CASSEGGSGRLEQYF. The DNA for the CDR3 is TGTGCCAGCAGTGAAGGGGGTAGCGGGAGACTCGAGCAGTACTTC.

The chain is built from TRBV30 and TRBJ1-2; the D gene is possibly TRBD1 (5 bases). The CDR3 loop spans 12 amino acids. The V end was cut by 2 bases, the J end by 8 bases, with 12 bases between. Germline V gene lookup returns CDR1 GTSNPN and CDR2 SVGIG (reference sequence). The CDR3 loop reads CAWSRGEGGYTF. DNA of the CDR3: TGTGCCTGGAGTAGAGGGGAGGGAGGCTACACCTTC.

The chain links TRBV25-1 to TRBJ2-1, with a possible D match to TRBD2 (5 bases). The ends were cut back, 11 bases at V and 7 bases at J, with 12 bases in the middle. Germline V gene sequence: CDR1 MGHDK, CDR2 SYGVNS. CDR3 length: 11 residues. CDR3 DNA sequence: TGTGCCTCTGGACTTGTTAATGAGCAGTTCTTC. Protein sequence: CASGLVNEQFF.

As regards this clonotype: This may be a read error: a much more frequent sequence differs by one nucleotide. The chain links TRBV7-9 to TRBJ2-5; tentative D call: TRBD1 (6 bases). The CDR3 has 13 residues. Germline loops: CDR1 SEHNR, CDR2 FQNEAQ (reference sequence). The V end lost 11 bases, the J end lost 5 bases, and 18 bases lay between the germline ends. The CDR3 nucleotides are TGTGCCGGTGCCAGGGGCGTTGGGGAGACCCAGTACTTC. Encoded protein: CAGARGVGETQYF.

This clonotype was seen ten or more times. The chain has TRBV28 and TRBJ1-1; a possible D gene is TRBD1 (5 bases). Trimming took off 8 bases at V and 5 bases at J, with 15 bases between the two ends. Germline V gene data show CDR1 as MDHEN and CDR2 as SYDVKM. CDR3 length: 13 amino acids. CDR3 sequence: CASLAGGRTEAFF. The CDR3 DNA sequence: TGTGCCAGCCTCGCGGGGGGGAGGACTGAAGCTTTCTTT. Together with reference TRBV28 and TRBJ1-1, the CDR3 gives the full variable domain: DVKVTQSSRYLVKRTGEKVFLECVQDMDHENMFWYRQDPGLGLRLIYFSYDVKMKEKGDIPEGYSVSREKKERFSLILESASTNQTSMYLCASLAGGRTEAFFGQGTRLTVV.

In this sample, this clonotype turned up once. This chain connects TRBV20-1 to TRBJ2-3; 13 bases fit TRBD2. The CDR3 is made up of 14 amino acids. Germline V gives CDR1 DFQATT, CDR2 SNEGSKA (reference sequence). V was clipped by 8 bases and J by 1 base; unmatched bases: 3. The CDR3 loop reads CSRLAGGRTDTQYF. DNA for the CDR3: TGCAGTCGACTAGCGGGGGGCCGCACAGATACGCAGTATTTT.

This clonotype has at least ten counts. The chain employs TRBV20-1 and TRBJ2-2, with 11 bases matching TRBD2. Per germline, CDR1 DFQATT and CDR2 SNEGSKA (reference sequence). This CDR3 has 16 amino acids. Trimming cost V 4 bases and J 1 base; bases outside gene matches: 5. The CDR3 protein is CSATGTSGVNTGELFF. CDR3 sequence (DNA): TGCAGTGCTACTGGGACTAGCGGAGTGAACACCGGGGAGCTGTTTTTT.

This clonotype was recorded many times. CDR3 sequence (DNA): TGTGCCAGCAGCTTAGTAGGGACTAGCGGGAGTTCCTACGAGCAGTACTTC. Translated, it gives CASSLVGTSGSSYEQYF. The chain combines TRBV7-2 with TRBJ2-7, with TRBD2 identical over 14 bases. The V segment lost 1 base and the J segment 1 base; nucleotides outside the gene matches: 3. Germline V gene sequence: CDR1 SGHTA, CDR2 FQGNSA. CDR3 length equals 17 residues.

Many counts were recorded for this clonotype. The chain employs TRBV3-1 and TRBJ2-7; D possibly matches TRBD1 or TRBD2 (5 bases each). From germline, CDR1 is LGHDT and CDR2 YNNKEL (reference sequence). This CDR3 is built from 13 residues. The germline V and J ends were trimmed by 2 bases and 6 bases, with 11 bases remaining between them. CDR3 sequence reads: CASSQRGASEQYF. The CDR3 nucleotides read TGTGCCAGCAGCCAACGAGGGGCTTCCGAGCAGTACTTC.

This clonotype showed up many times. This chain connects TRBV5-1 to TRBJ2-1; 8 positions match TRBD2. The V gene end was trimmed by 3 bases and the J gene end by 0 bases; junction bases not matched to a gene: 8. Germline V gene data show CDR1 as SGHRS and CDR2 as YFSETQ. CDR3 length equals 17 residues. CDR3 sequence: CASSSDGGGRSYNEQFF. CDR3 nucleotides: TGCGCCAGCAGCTCAGACGGGGGGGGCCGCTCCTACAATGAGCAGTTCTTC.

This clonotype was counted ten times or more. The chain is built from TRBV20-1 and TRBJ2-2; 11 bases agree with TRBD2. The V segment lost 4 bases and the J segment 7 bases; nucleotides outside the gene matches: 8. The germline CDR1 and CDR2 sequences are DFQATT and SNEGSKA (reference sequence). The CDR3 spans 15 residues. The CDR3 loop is CSATLAGGHDGELFF. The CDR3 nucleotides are TGCAGTGCTACTTTAGCGGGGGGGCATGACGGGGAGCTGTTTTTT.

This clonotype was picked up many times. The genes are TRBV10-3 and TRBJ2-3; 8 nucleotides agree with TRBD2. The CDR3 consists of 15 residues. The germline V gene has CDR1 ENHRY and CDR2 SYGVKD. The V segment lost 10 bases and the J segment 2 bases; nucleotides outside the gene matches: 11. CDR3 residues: CASRRYGGDTDTQYF. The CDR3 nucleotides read TGTGCCAGTCGCCGTTACGGGGGGGACACAGATACGCAGTATTTT.

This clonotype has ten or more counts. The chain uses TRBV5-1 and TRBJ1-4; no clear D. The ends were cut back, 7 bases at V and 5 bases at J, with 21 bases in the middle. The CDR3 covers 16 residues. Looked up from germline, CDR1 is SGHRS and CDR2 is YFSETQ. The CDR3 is CASGSGGKTGNEKLFF. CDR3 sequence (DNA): TGCGCCAGCGGTAGCGGTGGAAAGACGGGAAATGAAAAACTGTTTTTT.

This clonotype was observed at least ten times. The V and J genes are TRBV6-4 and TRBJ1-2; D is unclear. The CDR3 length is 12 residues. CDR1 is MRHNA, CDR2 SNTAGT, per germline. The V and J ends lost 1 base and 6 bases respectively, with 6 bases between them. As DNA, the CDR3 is TGTGCCAGCAGTGACTATGGGAATGGCTACACCTTC. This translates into CASSDYGNGYTF.

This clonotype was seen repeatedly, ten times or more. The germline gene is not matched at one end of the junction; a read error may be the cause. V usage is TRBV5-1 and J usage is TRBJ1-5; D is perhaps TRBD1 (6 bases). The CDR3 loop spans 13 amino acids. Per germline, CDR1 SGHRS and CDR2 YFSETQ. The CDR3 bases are TGTGCCAGCAGCTTTACAGGGAATCAGCCCCAGCATTTT. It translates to CASSFTGNQPQHF.

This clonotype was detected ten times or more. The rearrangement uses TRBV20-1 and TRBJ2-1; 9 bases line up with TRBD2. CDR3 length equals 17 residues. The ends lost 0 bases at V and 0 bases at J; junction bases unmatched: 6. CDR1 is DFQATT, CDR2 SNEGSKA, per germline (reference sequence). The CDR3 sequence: CSARDSSGRLSYNEQFF. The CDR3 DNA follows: TGCAGTGCTAGAGATTCCAGCGGGAGGCTCTCCTACAATGAGCAGTTCTTC.

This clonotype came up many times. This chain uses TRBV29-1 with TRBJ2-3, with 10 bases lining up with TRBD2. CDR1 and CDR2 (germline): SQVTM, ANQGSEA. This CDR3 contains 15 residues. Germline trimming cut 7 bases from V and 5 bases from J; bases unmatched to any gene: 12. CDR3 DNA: TGCAGCGCCGCTAGCGGGAGACTTCTCTTAGATACGCAGTATTTT. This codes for CSAASGRLLLDTQYF.

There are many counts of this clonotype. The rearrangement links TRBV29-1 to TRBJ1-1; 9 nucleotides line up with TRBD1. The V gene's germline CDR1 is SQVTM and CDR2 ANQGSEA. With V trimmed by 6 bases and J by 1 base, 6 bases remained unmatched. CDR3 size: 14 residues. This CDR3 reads CSVGYRGQNTEAFF. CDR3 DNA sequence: TGCAGCGTCGGTTACAGGGGGCAGAACACTGAAGCTTTCTTT.

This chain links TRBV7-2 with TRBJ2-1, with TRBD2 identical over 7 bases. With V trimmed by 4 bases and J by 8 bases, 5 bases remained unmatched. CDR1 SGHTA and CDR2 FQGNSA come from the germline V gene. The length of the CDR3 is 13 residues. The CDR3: CASSWGGSDEQFF. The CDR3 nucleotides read TGTGCCAGCAGCTGGGGCGGGAGCGATGAGCAGTTCTTC.